This record concerns one T cell receptor beta chain sequence. Antigen specificity is unknown. This CDR3 is also generated by other DNA sequences in the sample. The sample belongs to a study of cytomegalovirus exposure and HLA in healthy donors. Overall study findings and caveats: Listed as cytomegalovirus-associated were 170 or so TCR beta chains.

After removal of 4 bases from V and 4 bases from J, the junction contained 6 bases not matched to a gene. Germline values: CDR1 LGHNA, CDR2 YSLEER. This CDR3 is built from 17 residues. 13 Jbeta primers and 60 Vbeta primers were used for the PCR. The data were produced by immunoSEQ multiplex PCR, yet TCRdb's version contains in-frame clones alone and is incomplete. The sample holds 150,000 to 200,000 clones, around three quarters seen once. V is TRBV4-3 and J is TRBJ2-1; 14 positions agree with TRBD2. Sample: PBMCs. The sequence was collected from a woman aged 30 to 39 in good health and CMV-seronegative. This CDR3 reads CASSLGLAGAFYNEQFF. The CDR3 DNA sequence: TGCGCCAGCAGCCTGGGACTAGCGGGAGCATTTTACAATGAGCAGTTCTTC.